In this sample, the clone carrying this TCR beta chain turned up a few times. The antigen is not known. The data originate from a study of blood T cells in healthy people across ages. The second PCR ran roughly 6 to 12 cycles with a sample-barcoded 5' primer and J-beta primers. TCRdb itself ran the 5' RACE reads through MiXCR, one entry per CDR3 protein. The sample shows fewer than 2,000,000 distinct CDR3 sequences, about 35% of them seen only once. Study outcomes and limitations: Among long-lived donors, naive CD4+ cells were more numerous and diversity higher than in aged donors.

Trimming took 1 base from V and 3 from J, leaving 9 bases between them. This CDR3 is built from 14 residues. Germline loops: CDR1 MGHRA, CDR2 YSYEKL. The chain employs TRBV4-1 and TRBJ1-1; D remains ambiguous. This TCR derives from a woman under 40 in good health. Sample: blood. The CDR3 bases are TGCGCCAGCAGCCAAGGACCCCAGGACACTGAAGCTTTCTTT. Encoded protein: CASSQGPQDTEAFF.